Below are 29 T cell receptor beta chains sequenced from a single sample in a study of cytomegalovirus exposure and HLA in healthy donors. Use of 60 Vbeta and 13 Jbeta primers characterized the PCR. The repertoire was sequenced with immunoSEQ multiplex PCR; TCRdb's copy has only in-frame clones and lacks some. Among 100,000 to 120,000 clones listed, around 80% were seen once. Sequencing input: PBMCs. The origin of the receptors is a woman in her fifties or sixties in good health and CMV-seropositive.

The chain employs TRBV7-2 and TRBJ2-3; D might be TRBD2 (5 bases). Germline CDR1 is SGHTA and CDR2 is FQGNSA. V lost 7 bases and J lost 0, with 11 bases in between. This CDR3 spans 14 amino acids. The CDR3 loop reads CASKSGVSTDTQYF. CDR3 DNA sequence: TGTGCCAGCAAAAGCGGAGTCAGCACAGATACGCAGTATTTT.

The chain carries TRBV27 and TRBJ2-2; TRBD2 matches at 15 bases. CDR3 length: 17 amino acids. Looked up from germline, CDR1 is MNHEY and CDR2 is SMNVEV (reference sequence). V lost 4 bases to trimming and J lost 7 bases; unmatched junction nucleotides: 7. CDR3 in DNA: TGTGCCAGCAGTTCAGGACTAGCGGGAGGGGCGGTCGGGGAGCTGTTTTTT. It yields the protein CASSSGLAGGAVGELFF.

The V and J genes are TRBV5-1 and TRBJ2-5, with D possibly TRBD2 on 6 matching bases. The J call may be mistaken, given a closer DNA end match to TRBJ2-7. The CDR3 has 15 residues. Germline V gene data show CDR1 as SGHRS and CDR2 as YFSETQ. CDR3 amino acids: CASSFGGLPSYEQYF. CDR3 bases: TGCGCCAGCAGCTTTGGAGGACTACCCTCCTACGAGCAGTACTTC.

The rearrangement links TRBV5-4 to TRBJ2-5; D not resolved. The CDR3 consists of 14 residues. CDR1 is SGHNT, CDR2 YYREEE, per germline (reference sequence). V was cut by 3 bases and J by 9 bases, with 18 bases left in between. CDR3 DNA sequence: TGTGCCAGCAGCTCCTCGACGGAAATCGCGGCCCAGTACTTC. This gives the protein CASSSSTEIAAQYF.

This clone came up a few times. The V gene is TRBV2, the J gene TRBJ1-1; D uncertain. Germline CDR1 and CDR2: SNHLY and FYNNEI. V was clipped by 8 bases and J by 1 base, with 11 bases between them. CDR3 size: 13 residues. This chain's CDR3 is CASHENRNTEAFF. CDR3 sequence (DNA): TGTGCCAGCCATGAAAATAGGAACACTGAAGCTTTCTTT. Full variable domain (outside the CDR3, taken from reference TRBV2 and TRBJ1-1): EPEVTQTPSHQVTQMGQEVILRCVPISNHLYFYWYRQILGQKVEFLVSFYNNEISEKSEIFDDQFSVERPDGSNFTLKIRSTKLEDSAMYFCASHENRNTEAFFGQGTRLTVV.

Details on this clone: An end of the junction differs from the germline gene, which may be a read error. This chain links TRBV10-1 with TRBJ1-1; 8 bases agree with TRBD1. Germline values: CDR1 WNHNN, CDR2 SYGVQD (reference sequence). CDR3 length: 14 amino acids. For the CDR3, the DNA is TGCGCCAGCAGTGGGACAGGGTTGAAAACTGAAGCTTTCTTT. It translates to CASSGTGLKTEAFF.

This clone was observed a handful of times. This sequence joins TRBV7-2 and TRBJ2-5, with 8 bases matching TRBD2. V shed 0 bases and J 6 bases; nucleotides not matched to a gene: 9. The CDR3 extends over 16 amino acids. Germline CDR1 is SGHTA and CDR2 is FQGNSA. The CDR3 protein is CASSLARSGLVKTQYF. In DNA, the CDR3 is TGTGCCAGCAGCTTAGCCAGATCGGGACTAGTGAAGACCCAGTACTTC. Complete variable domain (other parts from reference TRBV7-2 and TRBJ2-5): GAGVSQSPSNKVTEKGKDVELRCDPISGHTALYWYRQSLGQGLEFLIYFQGNSAPDKSGLPSDRFSAERTGGSVSTLTIQRTQQEDSAVYLCASSLARSGLVKTQYFGPGTRLLVL.

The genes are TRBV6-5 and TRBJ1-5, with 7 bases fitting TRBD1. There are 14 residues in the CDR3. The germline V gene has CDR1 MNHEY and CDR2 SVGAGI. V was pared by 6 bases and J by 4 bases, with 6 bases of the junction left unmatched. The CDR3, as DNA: TGTGCCAGCAGACGAGGACAGGAAAATCAGCCCCAGCATTTT. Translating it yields CASRRGQENQPQHF.

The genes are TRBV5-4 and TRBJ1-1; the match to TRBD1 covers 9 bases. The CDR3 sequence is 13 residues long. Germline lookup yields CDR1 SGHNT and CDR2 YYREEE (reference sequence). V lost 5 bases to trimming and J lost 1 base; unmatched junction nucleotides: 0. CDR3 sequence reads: CASRTGGNTEAFF. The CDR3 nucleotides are TGTGCCAGCAGGACAGGGGGGAACACTGAAGCTTTCTTT.

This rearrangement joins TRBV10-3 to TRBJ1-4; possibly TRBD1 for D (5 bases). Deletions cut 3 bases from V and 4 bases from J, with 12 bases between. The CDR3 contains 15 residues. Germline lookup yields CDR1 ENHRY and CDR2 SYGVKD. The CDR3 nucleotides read TGTGCCATCAGTGACGCCAGGGAAAATAATGAAAAACTGTTTTTT. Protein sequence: CAISDARENNEKLFF.

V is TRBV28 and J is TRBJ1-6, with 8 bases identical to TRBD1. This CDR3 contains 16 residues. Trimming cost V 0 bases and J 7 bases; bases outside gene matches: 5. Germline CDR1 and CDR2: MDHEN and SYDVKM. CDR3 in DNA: TGTGCCAGCAGTTTATGGACAGGGGAGACGAATTCACCCCTCCACTTT. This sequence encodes CASSLWTGETNSPLHF.

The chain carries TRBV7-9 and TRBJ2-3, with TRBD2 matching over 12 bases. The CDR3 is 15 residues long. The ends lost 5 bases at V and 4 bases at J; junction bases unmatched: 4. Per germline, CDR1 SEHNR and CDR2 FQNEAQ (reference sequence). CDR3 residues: CASSLLAGGPDTQYF. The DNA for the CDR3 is TGTGCCAGCAGCCTACTAGCGGGAGGCCCAGATACGCAGTATTTT.

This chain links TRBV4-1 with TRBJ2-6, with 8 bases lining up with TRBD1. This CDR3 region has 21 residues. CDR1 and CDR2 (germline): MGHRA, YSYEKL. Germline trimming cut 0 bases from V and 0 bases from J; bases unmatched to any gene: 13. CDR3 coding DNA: TGCGCCAGCAGCCAAGAAGGGCAGGGGGCCTACCTCGACTCTGGGGCCAACGTCCTGACTTTC. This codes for CASSQEGQGAYLDSGANVLTF.

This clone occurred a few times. CDR3 residues: CASSLAGGKSYEQYF. The CDR3 region has the DNA TGTGCCAGCAGTCTAGCGGGAGGTAAATCCTACGAGCAGTACTTC. V usage is TRBV6-1 and J usage is TRBJ2-7; 11 bases fit TRBD2. The CDR3 runs 15 residues. From germline, CDR1 is MNHNS and CDR2 SASEGT. With V trimmed by 5 bases and J by 1 base, 4 bases remained unmatched.

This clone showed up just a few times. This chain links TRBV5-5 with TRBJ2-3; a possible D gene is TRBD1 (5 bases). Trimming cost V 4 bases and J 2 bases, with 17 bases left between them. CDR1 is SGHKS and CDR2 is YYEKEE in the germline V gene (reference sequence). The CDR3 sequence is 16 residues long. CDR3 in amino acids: CASSPTPFGATDTQYF. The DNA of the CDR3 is TGTGCCAGCAGCCCTACCCCGTTTGGGGCCACAGATACGCAGTATTTT. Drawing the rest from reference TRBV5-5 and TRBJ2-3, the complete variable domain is DAGVTQSPTHLIKTRGQQVTLRCSPISGHKSVSWYQQVLGQGPQFIFQYYEKEERGRGNFPDRFSARQFPNYSSELNVNALLLGDSALYLCASSPTPFGATDTQYFGPGTRLTVL.

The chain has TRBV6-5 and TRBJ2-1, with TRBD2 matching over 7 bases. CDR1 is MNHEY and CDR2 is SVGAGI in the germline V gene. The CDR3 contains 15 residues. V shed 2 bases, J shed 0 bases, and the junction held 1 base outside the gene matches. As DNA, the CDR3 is TGTGCCAGCAGTTACCCGGGAGGCTCCTACAATGAGCAGTTCTTC. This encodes CASSYPGGSYNEQFF.

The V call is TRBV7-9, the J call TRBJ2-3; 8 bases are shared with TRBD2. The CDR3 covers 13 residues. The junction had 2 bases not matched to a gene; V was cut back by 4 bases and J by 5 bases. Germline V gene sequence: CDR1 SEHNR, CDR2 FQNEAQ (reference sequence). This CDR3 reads CASSSGGGDTQYF. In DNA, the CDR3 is TGTGCCAGCAGCTCGGGGGGGGGAGATACGCAGTATTTT.

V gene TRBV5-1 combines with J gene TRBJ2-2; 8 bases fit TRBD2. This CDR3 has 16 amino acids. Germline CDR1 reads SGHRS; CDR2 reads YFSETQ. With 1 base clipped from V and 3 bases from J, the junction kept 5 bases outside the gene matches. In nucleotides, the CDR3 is TGCGCCAGCAGCTTGCGTACTAGCGGTTACACCGGGGAGCTGTTTTTT. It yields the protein CASSLRTSGYTGELFF.

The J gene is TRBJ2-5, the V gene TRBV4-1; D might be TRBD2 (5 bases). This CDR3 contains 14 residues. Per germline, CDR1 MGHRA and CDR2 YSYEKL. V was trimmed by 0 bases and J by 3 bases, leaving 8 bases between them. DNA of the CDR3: TGCGCCAGCAGCCAAGATCCCGGGAAAGAGACCCAGTACTTC. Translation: CASSQDPGKETQYF.

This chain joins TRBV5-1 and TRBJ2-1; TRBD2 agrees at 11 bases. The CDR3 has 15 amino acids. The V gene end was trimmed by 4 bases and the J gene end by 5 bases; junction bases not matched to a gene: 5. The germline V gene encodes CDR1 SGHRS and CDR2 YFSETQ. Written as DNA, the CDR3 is TGCGCCAGCAGCATCTATAGCGGGAGGGACAATGAGCAGTTCTTC. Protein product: CASSIYSGRDNEQFF.

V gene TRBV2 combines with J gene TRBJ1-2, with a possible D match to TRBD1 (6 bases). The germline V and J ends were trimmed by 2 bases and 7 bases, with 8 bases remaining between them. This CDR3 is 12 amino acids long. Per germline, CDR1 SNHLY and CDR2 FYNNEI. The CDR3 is CASSEQGTGYTF. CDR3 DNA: TGTGCCAGCAGTGAACAGGGGACTGGCTACACCTTC.

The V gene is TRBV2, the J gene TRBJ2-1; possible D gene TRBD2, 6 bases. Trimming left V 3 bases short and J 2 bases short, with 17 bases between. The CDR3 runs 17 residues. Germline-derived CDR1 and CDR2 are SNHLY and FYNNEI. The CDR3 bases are TGTGCCAGCAGTGAGCCGGACTACCTCCCTACCTACAATGAGCAGTTCTTC. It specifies CASSEPDYLPTYNEQFF. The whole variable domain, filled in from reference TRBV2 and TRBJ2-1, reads EPEVTQTPSHQVTQMGQEVILRCVPISNHLYFYWYRQILGQKVEFLVSFYNNEISEKSEIFDDQFSVERPDGSNFTLKIRSTKLEDSAMYFCASSEPDYLPTYNEQFFGPGTRLTVL.

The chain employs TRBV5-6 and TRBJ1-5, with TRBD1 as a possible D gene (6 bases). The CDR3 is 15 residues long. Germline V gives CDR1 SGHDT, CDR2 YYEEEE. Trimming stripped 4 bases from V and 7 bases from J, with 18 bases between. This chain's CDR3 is CASSRGHRLSQPQHF. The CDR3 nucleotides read TGTGCCAGCAGCCGGGGACATCGCCTTTCCCAGCCCCAGCATTTT.

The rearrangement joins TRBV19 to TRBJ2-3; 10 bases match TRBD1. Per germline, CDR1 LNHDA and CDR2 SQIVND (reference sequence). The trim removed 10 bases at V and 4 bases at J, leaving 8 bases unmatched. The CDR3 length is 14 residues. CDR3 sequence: CATTETGGPDTQYF. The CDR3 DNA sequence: TGTGCCACAACGGAGACAGGGGGCCCAGATACGCAGTATTTT.

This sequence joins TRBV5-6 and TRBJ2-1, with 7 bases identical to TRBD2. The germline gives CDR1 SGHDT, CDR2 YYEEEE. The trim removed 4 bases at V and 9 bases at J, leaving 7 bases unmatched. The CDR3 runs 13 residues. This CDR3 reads CASSLGLVGEQFF. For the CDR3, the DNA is TGTGCCAGCAGCCTAGGACTAGTGGGTGAGCAGTTCTTC. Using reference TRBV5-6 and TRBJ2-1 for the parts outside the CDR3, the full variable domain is DAGVTQSPTHLIKTRGQQVTLRCSPKSGHDTVSWYQQALGQGPQFIFQYYEEEERQRGNFPDRFSGHQFPNYSSELNVNALLLGDSALYLCASSLGLVGEQFFGPGTRLTVL.

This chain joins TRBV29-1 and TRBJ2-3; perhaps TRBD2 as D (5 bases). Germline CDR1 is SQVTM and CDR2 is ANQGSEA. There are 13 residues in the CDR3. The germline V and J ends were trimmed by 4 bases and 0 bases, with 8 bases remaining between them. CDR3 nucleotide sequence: TGCAGCGTTGTCCTAGCTAGCACAGATACGCAGTATTTT. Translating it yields CSVVLASTDTQYF.

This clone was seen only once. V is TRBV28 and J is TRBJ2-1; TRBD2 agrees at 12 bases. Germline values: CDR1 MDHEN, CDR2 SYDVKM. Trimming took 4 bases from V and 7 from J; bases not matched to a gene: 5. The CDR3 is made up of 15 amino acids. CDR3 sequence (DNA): TGTGCCAGCAGTTCTAGCGGGAGGGTTTATAATGAGCAGTTCTTC. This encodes CASSSSGRVYNEQFF. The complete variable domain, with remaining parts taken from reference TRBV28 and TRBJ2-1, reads DVKVTQSSRYLVKRTGEKVFLECVQDMDHENMFWYRQDPGLGLRLIYFSYDVKMKEKGDIPEGYSVSREKKERFSLILESASTNQTSMYLCASSSSGRVYNEQFFGPGTRLTVL.

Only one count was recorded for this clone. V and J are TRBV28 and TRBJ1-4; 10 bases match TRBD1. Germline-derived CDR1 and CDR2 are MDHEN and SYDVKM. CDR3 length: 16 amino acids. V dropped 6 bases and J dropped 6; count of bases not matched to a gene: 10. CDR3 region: CASRPPSGTGDEKLFF. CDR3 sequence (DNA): TGTGCCAGCAGACCACCCTCCGGGACAGGGGATGAAAAACTGTTTTTT.

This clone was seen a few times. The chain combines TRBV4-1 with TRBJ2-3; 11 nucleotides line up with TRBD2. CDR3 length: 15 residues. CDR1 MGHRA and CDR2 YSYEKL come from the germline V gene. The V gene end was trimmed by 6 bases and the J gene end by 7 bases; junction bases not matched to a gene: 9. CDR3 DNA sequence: TGCGCCAGCAGGCCCTATAGCGGGAGGGCAAATACGCAGTATTTT. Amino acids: CASRPYSGRANTQYF.